This TCR beta chain originates from a study of CD8 T cells in Susac syndrome. After removal of 3 bases from V and 3 bases from J, the junction contained 17 bases not matched to a gene. The V gene's germline CDR1 is SGHTA and CDR2 FQGNSA. The CDR3 spans 19 residues. The authors reverse transcribed roughly 0.5 to 1 ug RNA with random hexamers. Each CDR3 protein gets one entry after TCRdb re-called the immunoSEQ multiplex PCR reads with MiXCR. The data contain hundreds of thousands of distinct CDR3 sequences, about 82% of them singletons. This clonotype has only a few counts. Sequenced sample: CD8+ T cells from PBMCs. This receptor was identified in a human donor with multiple sclerosis. The V and J genes are TRBV7-2 and TRBJ2-3, with TRBD1 matching 8 bases. The chain's CDR3 is CASSFPISPDRAGTDTQYF. CDR3 in DNA: TGTGCCAGCAGCTTTCCGATTTCCCCGGACAGGGCCGGGACAGATACGCAGTATTTT.